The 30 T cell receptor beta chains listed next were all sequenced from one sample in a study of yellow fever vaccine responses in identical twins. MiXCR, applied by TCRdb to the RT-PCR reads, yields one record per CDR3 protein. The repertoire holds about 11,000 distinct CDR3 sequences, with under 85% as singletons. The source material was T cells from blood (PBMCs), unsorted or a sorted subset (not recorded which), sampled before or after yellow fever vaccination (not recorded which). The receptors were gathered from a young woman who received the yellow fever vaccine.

CDR3 coding DNA: TGTGCCATCAGTGACCGGGGGCATCAGCCCCAGCATTTT. Residues: CAISDRGHQPQHF. This sequence joins TRBV10-3 and TRBJ1-5; possibly TRBD1 for D (6 bases). The CDR3 runs to 13 residues. Germline CDR1 and CDR2: ENHRY and SYGVKD. V was cut by 3 bases and J by 5 bases, with 8 bases left in between.

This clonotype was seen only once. CDR3 bases: TGTGCCAGCAGCTTTTTCTTGGGTCTTTACGAGCAGTACTTC. It translates to CASSFFLGLYEQYF. V gene TRBV11-3 combines with J gene TRBJ2-7; D is unclear. The CDR3 totals 14 residues. Germline V CDR1 and CDR2: SGHNT, YENEEA. The V gene lost 3 bases and the J gene lost 4 bases, with 13 bases spanning the gap. Based on the CDR3 plus reference TRBV11-3 and TRBJ2-7, the full variable domain is EAGVVQSPRYKIIEKKQPVAFWCNPISGHNTLYWYLQNLGQGPELLIRYENEEAVDDSQLPKDRFSAERLKGVDSTLKIQPAELGDSAVYLCASSFFLGLYEQYFGPGTRLTVT.

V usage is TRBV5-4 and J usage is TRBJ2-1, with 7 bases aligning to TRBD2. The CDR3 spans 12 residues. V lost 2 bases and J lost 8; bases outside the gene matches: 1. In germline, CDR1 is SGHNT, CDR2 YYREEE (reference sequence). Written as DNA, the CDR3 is TGTGCCAGCAGCTTCACTAGCGATGAGCAGTTCTTC. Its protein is CASSFTSDEQFF.

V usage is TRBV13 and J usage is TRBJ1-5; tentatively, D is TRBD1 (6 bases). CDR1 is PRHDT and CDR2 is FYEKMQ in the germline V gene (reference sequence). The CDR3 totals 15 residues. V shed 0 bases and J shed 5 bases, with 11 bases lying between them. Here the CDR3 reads CASSLGGAADQPQHF. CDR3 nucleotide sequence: TGTGCCAGCAGCTTAGGGGGGGCGGCCGATCAGCCCCAGCATTTT. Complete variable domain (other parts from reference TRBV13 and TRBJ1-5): AAGVIQSPRHLIKEKRETATLKCYPIPRHDTVYWYQQGPGQDPQFLISFYEKMQSDKGSIPDRFSAQQFSDYHSELNMSSLELGDSALYFCASSLGGAADQPQHFGDGTRLSIL.

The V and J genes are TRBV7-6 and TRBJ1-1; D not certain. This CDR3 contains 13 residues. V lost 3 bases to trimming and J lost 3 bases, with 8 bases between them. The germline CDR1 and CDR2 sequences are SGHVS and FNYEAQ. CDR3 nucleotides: TGTGCCAGCAGCTTCGGGTCGTACACTGAAGCTTTCTTT. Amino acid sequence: CASSFGSYTEAFF.

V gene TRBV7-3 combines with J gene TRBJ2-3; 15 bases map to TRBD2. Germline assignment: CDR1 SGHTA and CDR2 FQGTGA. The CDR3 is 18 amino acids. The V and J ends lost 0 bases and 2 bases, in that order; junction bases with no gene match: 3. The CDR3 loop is CASSLTRTSGRDTDTQYF. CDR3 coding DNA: TGTGCCAGCAGCTTAACCAGGACTAGCGGGAGGGACACAGATACGCAGTATTTT.

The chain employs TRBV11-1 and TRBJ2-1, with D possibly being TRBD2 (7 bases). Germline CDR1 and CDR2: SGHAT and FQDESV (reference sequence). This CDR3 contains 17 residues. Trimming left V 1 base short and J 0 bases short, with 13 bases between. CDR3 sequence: CASSLVGGGPSYNEQFF. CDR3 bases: TGTGCCAGCAGCTTAGTAGGGGGAGGGCCCTCCTACAATGAGCAGTTCTTC.

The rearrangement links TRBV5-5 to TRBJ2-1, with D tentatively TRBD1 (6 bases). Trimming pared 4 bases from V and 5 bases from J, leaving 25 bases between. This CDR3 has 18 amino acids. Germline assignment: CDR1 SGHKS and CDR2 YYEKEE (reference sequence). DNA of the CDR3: TGTGCCAGCAGCCCTATATCCGGGACACAACGCGCAAACAATGAGCAGTTCTTC. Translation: CASSPISGTQRANNEQFF. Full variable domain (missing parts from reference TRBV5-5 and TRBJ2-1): DAGVTQSPTHLIKTRGQQVTLRCSPISGHKSVSWYQQVLGQGPQFIFQYYEKEERGRGNFPDRFSARQFPNYSSELNVNALLLGDSALYLCASSPISGTQRANNEQFFGPGTRLTVL.

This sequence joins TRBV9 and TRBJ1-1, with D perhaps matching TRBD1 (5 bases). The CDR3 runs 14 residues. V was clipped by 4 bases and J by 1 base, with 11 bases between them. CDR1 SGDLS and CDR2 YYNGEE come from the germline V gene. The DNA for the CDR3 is TGTGCCAGCAGCCCGGGACGGCCGAACACTGAAGCTTTCTTT. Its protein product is CASSPGRPNTEAFF. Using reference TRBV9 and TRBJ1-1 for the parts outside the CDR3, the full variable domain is DSGVTQTPKHLITATGQRVTLRCSPRSGDLSVYWYQQSLDQGLQFLIQYYNGEERAKGNILERFSAQQFPDLHSELNLSSLELGDSALYFCASSPGRPNTEAFFGQGTRLTVV.

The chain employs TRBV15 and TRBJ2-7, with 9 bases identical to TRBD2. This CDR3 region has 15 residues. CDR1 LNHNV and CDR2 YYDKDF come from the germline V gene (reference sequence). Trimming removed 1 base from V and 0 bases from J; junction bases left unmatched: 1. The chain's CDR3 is CATSRGTSVSYEQYF. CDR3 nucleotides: TGTGCCACCAGCAGAGGGACTAGCGTCTCCTACGAGCAGTACTTC.

In nucleotides, the CDR3 is TGTGCCAGCAGCTCCCCCGGGGGGGGGAACACCGGGGAGCTGTTTTTT. This translates into CASSSPGGGNTGELFF. The genes are TRBV11-2 and TRBJ2-2; 8 bases map to TRBD2. CDR1 is SGHAT, CDR2 FQNNGV, per germline. The J segment lost 1 base and the V segment lost 4 bases, leaving 5 bases of the junction unmatched. The CDR3 spans 16 residues.

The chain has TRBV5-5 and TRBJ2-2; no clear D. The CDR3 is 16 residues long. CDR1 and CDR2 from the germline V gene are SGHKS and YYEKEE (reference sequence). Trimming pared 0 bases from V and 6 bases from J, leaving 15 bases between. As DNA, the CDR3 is TGTGCCAGCAGCTTGGAATCGGATCATTGGGCCGGGGAGCTGTTTTTT. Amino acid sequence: CASSLESDHWAGELFF.

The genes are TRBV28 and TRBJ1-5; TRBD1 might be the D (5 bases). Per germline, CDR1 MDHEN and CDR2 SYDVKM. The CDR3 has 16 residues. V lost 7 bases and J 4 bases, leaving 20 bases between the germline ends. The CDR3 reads CASNYRDLTKNQPQHF. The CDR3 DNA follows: TGTGCCAGCAATTACCGGGACCTCACGAAAAATCAGCCCCAGCATTTT.

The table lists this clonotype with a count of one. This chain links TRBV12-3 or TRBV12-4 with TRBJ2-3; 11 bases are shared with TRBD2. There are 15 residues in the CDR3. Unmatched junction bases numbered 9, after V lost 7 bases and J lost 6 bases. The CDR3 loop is CASTGTSGGHDTQYF. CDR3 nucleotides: TGTGCCAGCACCGGCACTAGCGGGGGCCACGATACGCAGTATTTT.

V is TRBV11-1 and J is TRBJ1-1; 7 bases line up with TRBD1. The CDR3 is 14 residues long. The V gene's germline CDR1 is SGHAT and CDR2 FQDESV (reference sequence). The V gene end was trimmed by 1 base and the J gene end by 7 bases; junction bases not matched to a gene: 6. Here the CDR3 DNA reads TGTGCCAGCAGCTTAGTCTCTAGGGACAGTGAAGCTTTCTTT. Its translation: CASSLVSRDSEAFF.

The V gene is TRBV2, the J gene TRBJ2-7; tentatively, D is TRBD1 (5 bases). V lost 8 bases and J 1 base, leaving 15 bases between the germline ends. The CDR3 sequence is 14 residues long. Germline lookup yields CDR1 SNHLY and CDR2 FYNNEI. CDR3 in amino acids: CASLTVSDSYEQYF. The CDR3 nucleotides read TGTGCCAGCCTGACAGTGTCCGATTCCTACGAGCAGTACTTC. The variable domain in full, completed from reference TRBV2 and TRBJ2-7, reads EPEVTQTPSHQVTQMGQEVILRCVPISNHLYFYWYRQILGQKVEFLVSFYNNEISEKSEIFDDQFSVERPDGSNFTLKIRSTKLEDSAMYFCASLTVSDSYEQYFGPGTRLTVT.

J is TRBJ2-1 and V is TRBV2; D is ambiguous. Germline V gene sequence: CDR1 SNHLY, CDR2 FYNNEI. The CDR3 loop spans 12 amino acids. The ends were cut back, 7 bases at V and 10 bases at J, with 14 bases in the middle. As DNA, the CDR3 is TGTGCCAGCAAAAGGGCCTCAGAAGAGCAGTTCTTC. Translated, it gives CASKRASEEQFF.

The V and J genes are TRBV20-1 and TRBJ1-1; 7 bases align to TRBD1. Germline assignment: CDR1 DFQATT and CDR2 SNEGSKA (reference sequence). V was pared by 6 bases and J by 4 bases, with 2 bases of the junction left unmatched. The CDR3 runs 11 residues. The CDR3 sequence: CSARTGTEAFF. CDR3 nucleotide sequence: TGCAGTGCGAGGACAGGCACTGAAGCTTTCTTT.

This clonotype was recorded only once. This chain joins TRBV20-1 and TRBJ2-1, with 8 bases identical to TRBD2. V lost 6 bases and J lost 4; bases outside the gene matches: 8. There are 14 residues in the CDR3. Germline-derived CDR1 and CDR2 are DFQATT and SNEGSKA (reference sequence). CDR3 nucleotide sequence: TGCAGTGCCACACTAGCGGACAAATACAATGAGCAGTTCTTC. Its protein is CSATLADKYNEQFF.

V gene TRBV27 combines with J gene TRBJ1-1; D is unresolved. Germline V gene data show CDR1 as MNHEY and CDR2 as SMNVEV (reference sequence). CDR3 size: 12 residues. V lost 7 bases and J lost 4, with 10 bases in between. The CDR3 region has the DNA TGTGCCAGCACCGGTGGCACCACTGAAGCTTTCTTT. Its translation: CASTGGTTEAFF.

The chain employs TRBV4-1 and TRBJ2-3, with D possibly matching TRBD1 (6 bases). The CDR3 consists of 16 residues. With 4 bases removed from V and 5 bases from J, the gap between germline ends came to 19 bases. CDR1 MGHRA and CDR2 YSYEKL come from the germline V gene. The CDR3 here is CASSPFPRQDGDTQYF. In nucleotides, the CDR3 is TGCGCCAGCAGCCCCTTCCCAAGACAGGACGGAGATACGCAGTATTTT.

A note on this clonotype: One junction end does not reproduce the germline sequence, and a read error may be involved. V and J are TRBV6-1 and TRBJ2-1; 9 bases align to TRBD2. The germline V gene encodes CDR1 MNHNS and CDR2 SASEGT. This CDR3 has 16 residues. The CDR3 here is CAISERASGENNEQFF. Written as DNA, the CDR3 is TGTGCCATCAGTGAGAGGGCTAGCGGGGAAAACAATGAGCAGTTCTTC.

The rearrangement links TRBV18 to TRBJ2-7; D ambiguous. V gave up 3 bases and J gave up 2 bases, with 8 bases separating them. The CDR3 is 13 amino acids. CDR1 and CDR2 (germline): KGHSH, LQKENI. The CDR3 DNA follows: TGTGCCAGCTCACCCGAGACGACCTACGAGCAGTACGTC. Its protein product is CASSPETTYEQYV.

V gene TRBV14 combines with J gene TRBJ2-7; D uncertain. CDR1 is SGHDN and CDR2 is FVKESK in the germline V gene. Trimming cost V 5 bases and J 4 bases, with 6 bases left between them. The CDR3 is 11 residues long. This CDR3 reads CASSTSYEQYF. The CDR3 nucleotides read TGTGCCAGCAGCACCTCTTACGAGCAGTACTTC.

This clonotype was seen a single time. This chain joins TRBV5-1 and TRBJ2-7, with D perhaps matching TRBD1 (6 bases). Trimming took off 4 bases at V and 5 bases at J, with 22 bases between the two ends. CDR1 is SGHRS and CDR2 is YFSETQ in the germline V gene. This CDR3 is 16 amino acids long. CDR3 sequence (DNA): TGCGCCAGCAGCGCCACAACAGGGTTTCCAAGAAACGAGCAGTACGTC. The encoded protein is CASSATTGFPRNEQYV.

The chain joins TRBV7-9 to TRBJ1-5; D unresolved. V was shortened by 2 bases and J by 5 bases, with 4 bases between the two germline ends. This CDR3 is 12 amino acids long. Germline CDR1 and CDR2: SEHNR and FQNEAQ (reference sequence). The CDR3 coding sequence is TGTGCCAGCAGCTTATTTGATCAGCCCCAGCATTTT. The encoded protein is CASSLFDQPQHF.

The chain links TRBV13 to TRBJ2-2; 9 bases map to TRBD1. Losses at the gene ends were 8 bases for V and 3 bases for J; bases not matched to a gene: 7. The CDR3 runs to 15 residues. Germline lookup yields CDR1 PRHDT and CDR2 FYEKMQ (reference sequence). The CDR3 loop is CASALGQGHTGELFF. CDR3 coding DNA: TGTGCCAGCGCCTTGGGACAGGGTCACACCGGGGAGCTGTTTTTT.

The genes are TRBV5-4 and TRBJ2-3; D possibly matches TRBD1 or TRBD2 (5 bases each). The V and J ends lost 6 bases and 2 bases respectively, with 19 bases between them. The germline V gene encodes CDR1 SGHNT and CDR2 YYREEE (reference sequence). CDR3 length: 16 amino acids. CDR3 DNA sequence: TGTGCCAGCACCCCTGGTGGGGGACGGATCACAGATACGCAGTATTTT. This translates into CASTPGGGRITDTQYF.

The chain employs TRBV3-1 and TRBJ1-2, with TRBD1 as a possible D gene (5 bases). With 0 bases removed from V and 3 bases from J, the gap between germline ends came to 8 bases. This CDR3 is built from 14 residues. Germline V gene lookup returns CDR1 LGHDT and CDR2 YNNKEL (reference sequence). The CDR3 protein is CASSQDLGDYGYTF. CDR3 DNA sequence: TGTGCCAGCAGCCAAGATCTGGGGGACTATGGCTACACCTTC.

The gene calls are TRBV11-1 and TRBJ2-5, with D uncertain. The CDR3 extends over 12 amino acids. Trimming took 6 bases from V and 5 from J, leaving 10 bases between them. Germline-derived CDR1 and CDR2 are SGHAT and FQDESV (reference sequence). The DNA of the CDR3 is TGTGCCAGCAGTTTATCCTGGGAGACCCAGTACTTC. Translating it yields CASSLSWETQYF.